This entry lists 32 T cell receptor beta chains sequenced from one sample in a study of shared clonotypes between healthy human individuals. TCRdb keeps only in-frame clones here, not all; method: immunoSEQ multiplex PCR. The profile shows hundreds of thousands of clones, 80% to 95% of them singletons. CD8 cells classed as naive were CD45RO-negative and positively selected for CCR7, excluding terminally differentiated effector memory CD45RA+ cells. Sequencing was performed on naive CD8+ T cells sorted from blood. Every receptor here comes from a man in his thirties or forties in good health.

The V call is TRBV27, the J call TRBJ2-2; no clear D gene. Trimming pared 4 bases from V and 4 bases from J, leaving 4 bases between. Per the germline V gene, CDR1 is MNHEY and CDR2 is SMNVEV (reference sequence). This CDR3 is built from 12 residues. CDR3 sequence (DNA): TGTGCCAGCAGTTGGCCCACCGGGGAGCTGTTTTTT. Translation: CASSWPTGELFF.

The chain is built from TRBV19 and TRBJ1-1; D is possibly TRBD1 (5 bases). CDR3 length: 16 amino acids. Looked up from germline, CDR1 is LNHDA and CDR2 is SQIVND (reference sequence). The germline V and J ends were trimmed by 1 base and 3 bases, with 15 bases remaining between them. Written as DNA, the CDR3 is TGTGCCAGTAGTATAGTTCAGGGCGAGTTGCACACTGAAGCTTTCTTT. Protein sequence: CASSIVQGELHTEAFF.

The rearrangement links TRBV29-1 to TRBJ2-7, with 11 bases matching TRBD2. J gave up 0 bases and V 1 base, and 11 bases lay outside the gene matches. CDR1 is SQVTM and CDR2 is ANQGSEA in the germline V gene. There are 18 residues in the CDR3. In DNA form, the CDR3 reads TGCAGCGTTGAAGGACTAGCGGGAAAAGGCAAGAGCTCCTACGAGCAGTACTTC. This sequence encodes CSVEGLAGKGKSSYEQYF.

This clone was seen only once. This chain uses TRBV29-1 with TRBJ1-1; D unresolved. V was pared by 4 bases and J by 0 bases, with 6 bases between. Germline-derived CDR1 and CDR2 are SQVTM and ANQGSEA. CDR3 length equals 12 residues. The CDR3, as DNA: TGCAGCGTTGTACCAGTGAACACTGAAGCTTTCTTT. This translates into CSVVPVNTEAFF.

The J gene is TRBJ2-2, the V gene TRBV5-4; D possibly corresponds to TRBD2 (5 bases). Germline V lookup: CDR1 SGHNT, CDR2 YYREEE (reference sequence). The CDR3 is made up of 15 amino acids. Trimming left V 4 bases short and J 4 bases short, with 14 bases between. CDR3 loop: CASSQEYRGTGELFF. The DNA for the CDR3 is TGTGCCAGCAGCCAAGAATATCGGGGCACCGGGGAGCTGTTTTTT.

The J gene is TRBJ1-1, the V gene TRBV19; 8 bases are a match to TRBD1. The CDR3 loop spans 12 amino acids. V lost 7 bases, J lost 4 bases, and 2 bases stayed unmatched. Germline CDR1 is LNHDA and CDR2 is SQIVND (reference sequence). The chain's CDR3 is CASKTGVTEAFF. CDR3 nucleotides: TGTGCCAGTAAGACAGGGGTCACTGAAGCTTTCTTT.

The gene calls are TRBV9 and TRBJ2-3, with D perhaps matching TRBD2 (6 bases). Trimming stripped 0 bases from V and 0 bases from J, with 11 bases between. Germline lookup yields CDR1 SGDLS and CDR2 YYNGEE. The CDR3 runs 16 residues. CDR3 amino acids: CASSVGLAVSTDTQYF. CDR3 bases: TGTGCCAGCAGCGTAGGTTTAGCGGTGAGCACAGATACGCAGTATTTT.

The genes are TRBV10-3 and TRBJ2-1; TRBD2 aligns across 11 bases. The CDR3 contains 16 residues. Trimming at V came to 2 bases and at J to 3 bases, leaving 3 bases not matched to a gene. Per the germline V gene, CDR1 is ENHRY and CDR2 is SYGVKD. CDR3 in DNA: TGTGCCATCAGTGAGGGCGGGACTAGCGGCTACAATGAGCAGTTCTTC. Residues: CAISEGGTSGYNEQFF.

Notes on this clone: Other nucleotide sequences from this sample produce the same CDR3. The rearrangement uses TRBV7-9 and TRBJ2-7, with D perhaps TRBD1 (6 bases). The CDR3 is 16 amino acids. Germline V gene sequence: CDR1 SEHNR, CDR2 FQNEAQ (reference sequence). Trimming removed 5 bases from V and 3 bases from J, with 20 bases in between. The CDR3 sequence is CASSTGGGRESYEQYF. The CDR3 DNA reads TGTGCCAGCAGCACGGGTGGGGGCAGGGAAAGCTACGAGCAGTACTTC.

This chain uses TRBV5-4 with TRBJ2-5; 10 bases agree with TRBD1. The CDR3 is 15 residues long. CDR1 is SGHNT and CDR2 is YYREEE in the germline V gene (reference sequence). V shed 2 bases and J 1 base; nucleotides not matched to a gene: 2. The CDR3 nucleotides read TGTGCCAGCAGCTTCCGGGACAGGGGCCAAGAGACCCAGTACTTC. Translation: CASSFRDRGQETQYF.

This chain uses TRBV7-2 with TRBJ2-7; 8 nucleotides agree with TRBD1. CDR1 is SGHTA, CDR2 FQGNSA, per germline. The CDR3 covers 14 residues. With 3 bases clipped from V and 1 base from J, the junction kept 2 bases outside the gene matches. The CDR3 DNA reads as TGTGCCAGCAGCTTGACAGGGGCGTCCTACGAGCAGTACTTC. This translates into CASSLTGASYEQYF.

This clone was counted a single time. The rearrangement joins TRBV4-3 to TRBJ2-7; D unresolved. The CDR3 spans 15 residues. Germline CDR1 reads LGHNA; CDR2 reads YSLEER. The V and J ends lost 0 bases and 5 bases respectively, with 14 bases between them. The CDR3 DNA reads TGCGCCAGCAGCCAAGATCTGGGTACTTCCCACGAGCAGTACTTC. Its translation: CASSQDLGTSHEQYF.

The CDR3 nucleotides are TGTGCCAGCAGTGCCGGGACAGGGCCCTACGAGCAGTACTTC. Its translation is CASSAGTGPYEQYF. The chain has TRBV27 and TRBJ2-7; 9 bases match TRBD1. The junction had 4 bases not matched to a gene; V was cut back by 5 bases and J by 2 bases. Per the germline V gene, CDR1 is MNHEY and CDR2 is SMNVEV (reference sequence). The CDR3 sequence is 14 residues long.

The chain couples TRBV28 to TRBJ1-5, with TRBD1 as a possible D gene (6 bases). Per germline, CDR1 MDHEN and CDR2 SYDVKM. There are 16 residues in the CDR3. Between the trimmed V and J ends, which lost 6 bases and 5 bases, there was a span of 20 bases. CDR3 nucleotides: TGTGCCAGCAGCCTAGGGGGGACGGGGAGTTATCAGCCCCAGCATTTT. The encoded protein is CASSLGGTGSYQPQHF.

This chain uses TRBV5-1 with TRBJ2-7; 11 nucleotides agree with TRBD1. V shed 0 bases and J 5 bases; nucleotides not matched to a gene: 4. The CDR3 length is 15 residues. Per germline, CDR1 SGHRS and CDR2 YFSETQ. The CDR3 reads CASSLEGQGGHEQYF. CDR3 nucleotide sequence: TGCGCCAGCAGCTTGGAGGGACAGGGGGGCCACGAGCAGTACTTC.

This clone was recorded many times. The J gene is TRBJ2-5, the V gene TRBV7-9, with 13 bases fitting TRBD2. The CDR3 extends over 16 amino acids. Germline V gene sequence: CDR1 SEHNR, CDR2 FQNEAQ (reference sequence). The trim removed 5 bases at V and 3 bases at J, leaving 6 bases unmatched. CDR3 nucleotides: TGTGCCAGCAGCCCCGGACTAGCGGGAGAGGAAGAGACCCAGTACTTC. Its translation: CASSPGLAGEEETQYF.

The chain uses TRBV15 and TRBJ2-3; 12 bases agree with TRBD2. The CDR3 contains 17 residues. V was pared by 2 bases and J by 6 bases, with 9 bases of the junction left unmatched. The V gene's germline CDR1 is LNHNV and CDR2 YYDKDF (reference sequence). CDR3 loop: CATSRSGGLAGGDTQYF. The CDR3 DNA follows: TGTGCCACCAGCAGATCTGGGGGACTAGCGGGCGGGGATACGCAGTATTTT.

V and J are TRBV7-9 and TRBJ2-7, with D tentatively TRBD2 (6 bases). This CDR3 contains 15 residues. The V end was cut by 5 bases, the J end by 4 bases, with 18 bases between. Germline CDR1 reads SEHNR; CDR2 reads FQNEAQ (reference sequence). The CDR3 coding sequence is TGTGCCAGCAGCCTCACGTCCGCCGGGAGATACGAGCAGTACTTC. Its translation is CASSLTSAGRYEQYF.

CDR3 in amino acids: CASSILAGGYEQFF. In DNA form, the CDR3 reads TGTGCCAGCAGTATTCTAGCGGGAGGGTATGAGCAGTTCTTC. This chain links TRBV28 with TRBJ2-1, with TRBD2 identical over 12 bases. This CDR3 has 14 residues. Looked up from germline, CDR1 is MDHEN and CDR2 is SYDVKM. V was pared by 5 bases and J by 8 bases, with 4 bases of the junction left unmatched.

V and J are TRBV11-3 and TRBJ2-2; D remains unclear. The CDR3 loop spans 14 amino acids. Between the trimmed V and J ends, which lost 4 bases and 8 bases, there was a span of 14 bases. Germline V gene sequence: CDR1 SGHNT, CDR2 YENEEA. Here the CDR3 DNA reads TGTGCCAGCAGCTCTCTGAGTGTGAATGGGGAGCTGTTTTTT. Protein product: CASSSLSVNGELFF.

CDR3 sequence (DNA): TGTGCCAGCCACCCATTATCGCACACTGAAGCTTTCTTT. It is translated as CASHPLSHTEAFF. J is TRBJ1-1 and V is TRBV6-5; D unclear. Looked up from germline, CDR1 is MNHEY and CDR2 is SVGAGI. The CDR3 totals 13 residues. With 8 bases removed from V and 3 bases from J, the gap between germline ends came to 13 bases.

This clone was seen once. The chain uses TRBV7-9 and TRBJ2-3; 9 nucleotides align to TRBD2. V was clipped by 10 bases and J by 4 bases; unmatched bases: 6. The CDR3 runs 13 residues. From germline, CDR1 is SEHNR and CDR2 FQNEAQ (reference sequence). The CDR3 DNA is TGTGCCACACGGAGCGGGAGGTCAGATACGCAGTATTTT. It encodes CATRSGRSDTQYF.

This chain links TRBV7-9 with TRBJ1-1; 8 bases line up with TRBD1. CDR1 SEHNR and CDR2 FQNEAQ come from the germline V gene (reference sequence). The trim removed 3 bases at V and 7 bases at J, leaving 4 bases unmatched. This CDR3 spans 13 amino acids. CDR3 residues: CASSFVTGDEAFF. CDR3 DNA sequence: TGTGCCAGCAGCTTTGTGACAGGGGATGAAGCTTTCTTT.

The rearrangement uses TRBV4-3 and TRBJ1-1; no clear D. Germline values: CDR1 LGHNA, CDR2 YSLEER. Trimming took 1 base from V and 0 from J, leaving 9 bases between them. The CDR3 is 15 amino acids. In nucleotides, the CDR3 is TGCGCCAGCAGCCAAGCGGACCGGATGAACACTGAAGCTTTCTTT. Protein product: CASSQADRMNTEAFF.

The genes are TRBV28 and TRBJ2-1; 10 bases are shared with TRBD2. CDR1 and CDR2 (germline): MDHEN, SYDVKM. J was trimmed by 9 bases and V by 7 bases; bases with no gene match: 9. This CDR3 region has 14 residues. This CDR3 reads CASKLAGTGGEQFF. The CDR3 DNA reads as TGTGCCAGCAAACTAGCGGGAACAGGGGGTGAGCAGTTCTTC.

The chain couples TRBV4-1 to TRBJ2-1; 9 bases map to TRBD2. The J segment lost 0 bases and the V segment lost 5 bases, leaving 8 bases of the junction unmatched. CDR3 length: 17 residues. Germline V gene data show CDR1 as MGHRA and CDR2 as YSYEKL. In nucleotides, the CDR3 is TGCGCCAGCAGCGGCTTTCTAGCGGGGCCCTCCTACAATGAGCAGTTCTTC. This translates into CASSGFLAGPSYNEQFF.

The chain joins TRBV7-9 to TRBJ2-1, with D perhaps assigned TRBD1 or TRBD2 (5 bases each). V was cut by 0 bases and J by 6 bases, with 15 bases left in between. The CDR3 contains 16 residues. Germline-derived CDR1 and CDR2 are SEHNR and FQNEAQ (reference sequence). CDR3 DNA: TGTGCCAGCAGCTTAGCTGGGGGAATCCTCGGCAATGAGCAGTTCTTC. This encodes CASSLAGGILGNEQFF.

V and J are TRBV29-1 and TRBJ2-7; 10 nucleotides line up with TRBD2. CDR1 and CDR2 (germline): SQVTM, ANQGSEA. This CDR3 spans 15 amino acids. V dropped 2 bases and J dropped 5; count of bases not matched to a gene: 9. This CDR3 is CSVELLAGEKNEQYF. The DNA of the CDR3 is TGCAGCGTTGAACTTCTAGCGGGAGAAAAAAACGAGCAGTACTTC.

The rearrangement uses TRBV19 and TRBJ2-3; 7 nucleotides match TRBD2. The length of the CDR3 is 14 residues. The V gene end was trimmed by 6 bases and the J gene end by 5 bases; junction bases not matched to a gene: 8. Germline V lookup: CDR1 LNHDA, CDR2 SQIVND (reference sequence). The CDR3 DNA reads TGTGCCAGTAGGACTAGCTGGAGTTTAGATACGCAGTATTTT. This sequence encodes CASRTSWSLDTQYF. Variable domain in full (rest from reference TRBV19 and TRBJ2-3): DGGITQSPKYLFRKEGQNVTLSCEQNLNHDAMYWYRQDPGQGLRLIYYSQIVNDFQKGDIAEGYSVSREKKESFPLTVTSAQKNPTAFYLCASRTSWSLDTQYFGPGTRLTVL.

This rearrangement joins TRBV27 to TRBJ2-7, with 7 nucleotides matching TRBD1. The CDR3 totals 13 residues. From germline, CDR1 is MNHEY and CDR2 SMNVEV (reference sequence). J lost 4 bases, V lost 6 bases, and 6 bases had no gene match. In nucleotides, the CDR3 is TGTGCCAGCAGCATTGACAGGGTTTACGAGCAGTACTTC. It specifies CASSIDRVYEQYF.

The chain links TRBV28 to TRBJ2-7; 10 bases match TRBD2. The CDR3 covers 15 residues. V shed 2 bases and J 2 bases; nucleotides not matched to a gene: 3. Germline V gene sequence: CDR1 MDHEN, CDR2 SYDVKM. The CDR3: CASSLGLAATYEQYF. CDR3 bases: TGTGCCAGCAGTTTAGGACTAGCGGCAACCTACGAGCAGTACTTC.

The J gene is TRBJ2-3, the V gene TRBV7-9, with TRBD2 matching over 8 bases. In germline, CDR1 is SEHNR, CDR2 FQNEAQ (reference sequence). This CDR3 is built from 14 residues. Trimming at V came to 4 bases and at J to 4 bases, leaving 4 bases not matched to a gene. CDR3 residues: CASSSGLAPDTQYF. CDR3 coding DNA: TGTGCCAGCAGCTCAGGACTAGCCCCAGATACGCAGTATTTT.